A single sample is the source of the 20 T cell receptor beta chains below, sequenced in a study of Tregs in tolerant kidney transplant recipients. Clones were sequenced by immunoSEQ multiplex PCR, and TCRdb holds only the in-frame ones, with some missing. The sample includes roughly 250,000 clones, 65% to 85% of them seen just once. The sequencing input was CD4+ T cells from blood. These receptor sequences come from a human donor in good health.

The rearrangement joins TRBV7-9 to TRBJ2-5; the match to TRBD2 covers 7 bases. Germline-derived CDR1 and CDR2 are SEHNR and FQNEAQ (reference sequence). The V and J ends lost 3 bases and 5 bases, in that order; junction bases with no gene match: 12. The CDR3 is made up of 16 amino acids. CDR3 protein: CASSFGGGGSGETQYF. CDR3 nucleotides: TGTGCCAGCAGCTTTGGAGGCGGGGGTTCGGGGGAGACCCAGTACTTC.

The V call is TRBV2, the J call TRBJ1-5; tentative D call: TRBD1 (6 bases). The germline V and J ends were trimmed by 3 bases and 4 bases, with 13 bases remaining between them. Germline assignment: CDR1 SNHLY and CDR2 FYNNEI. This CDR3 is 15 amino acids long. CDR3 sequence (DNA): TGTGCCAGCAGTGATCAGGGGACCGGAAATCAGCCCCAGCATTTT. It codes for CASSDQGTGNQPQHF.

This chain connects TRBV9 to TRBJ1-2; D not resolved. V lost 0 bases and J 6 bases, leaving 18 bases between the germline ends. Per germline, CDR1 SGDLS and CDR2 YYNGEE. The CDR3 spans 16 residues. The CDR3 protein is CASSVDLALRVDGYTF. CDR3 nucleotides: TGTGCCAGCAGCGTAGATTTAGCGCTAAGGGTGGATGGCTACACCTTC.

V is TRBV1 and J is TRBJ1-2. TRBV1 is tagged as a pseudogene. The CDR3 is made up of 14 amino acids. The CDR3 DNA sequence: TGCACCAGCAGCCAAGATGCGGGGGACCAGGGCTACACCTTC. It translates to CTSSQDAGDQGYTF.

V gene TRBV5-4 combines with J gene TRBJ2-2, with 9 bases identical to TRBD1. The CDR3 has 14 amino acids. Germline-derived CDR1 and CDR2 are SGHNT and YYREEE (reference sequence). Germline trimming cut 5 bases from V and 4 bases from J; bases unmatched to any gene: 3. CDR3 amino acids: CASRRDRVTGELFF. The DNA of the CDR3 is TGTGCCAGCAGAAGGGACAGGGTCACCGGGGAGCTGTTTTTT.

This chain joins TRBV10-2 and TRBJ2-1, with 11 positions matching TRBD2. Germline lookup yields CDR1 WSHSY and CDR2 SAAADI. This CDR3 region has 13 residues. Losses at the gene ends were 6 bases for V and 6 bases for J; bases not matched to a gene: 1. CDR3 coding DNA: TGCGCCAGCAGGACTAGCGGGACCAATGAGCAGTTCTTC. Translation gives CASRTSGTNEQFF.

This sequence joins TRBV19 and TRBJ1-5; 9 bases agree with TRBD1. This CDR3 region has 15 residues. The trim removed 6 bases at V and 4 bases at J, leaving 7 bases unmatched. Germline V CDR1 and CDR2: LNHDA, SQIVND (reference sequence). The CDR3: CASRGTGTWNQPQHF. In DNA, the CDR3 is TGTGCCAGTAGGGGGACAGGGACTTGGAATCAGCCCCAGCATTTT. Full variable domain (rest looked up from reference TRBV19 and TRBJ1-5): DGGITQSPKYLFRKEGQNVTLSCEQNLNHDAMYWYRQDPGQGLRLIYYSQIVNDFQKGDIAEGYSVSREKKESFPLTVTSAQKNPTAFYLCASRGTGTWNQPQHFGDGTRLSIL.

This chain uses TRBV6-6 with TRBJ2-7; TRBD2 agrees at 8 bases. The V gene's germline CDR1 is MNHNY and CDR2 SVGAGI (reference sequence). The CDR3 spans 14 residues. The V and J ends lost 6 bases and 3 bases, in that order; junction bases with no gene match: 7. The DNA for the CDR3 is TGTGCCAGCAGGGTAACAGCGGGAGTCTACGAGCAGTACTTC. Its translation: CASRVTAGVYEQYF.

The chain uses TRBV12-5 and TRBJ2-5, with TRBD2 identical over 16 bases. The CDR3 consists of 21 residues. Germline-derived CDR1 and CDR2 are LGHNT and FRNRAP. Trimming cost V 2 bases and J 0 bases; bases outside gene matches: 12. The CDR3 region is CASGLFLGLAGGRRNQETQYF. CDR3 DNA sequence: TGTGCTAGTGGTTTGTTCTTGGGACTAGCGGGAGGGCGCAGGAACCAAGAGACCCAGTACTTC.

The V call is TRBV15, the J call TRBJ1-1; the D is unclear. The length of the CDR3 is 17 residues. Trimming took 0 bases from V and 0 from J, leaving 14 bases between them. The V gene's germline CDR1 is LNHNV and CDR2 YYDKDF (reference sequence). The CDR3 DNA is TGTGCCACCAGCAGAGATCGTGAGACACTGATGAACACTGAAGCTTTCTTT. Its protein product is CATSRDRETLMNTEAFF.

The V gene is TRBV7-9, the J gene TRBJ2-5; D not resolved. CDR1 is SEHNR, CDR2 FQNEAQ, per germline (reference sequence). The CDR3 consists of 12 residues. Trimming removed 2 bases from V and 10 bases from J, with 11 bases in between. CDR3 in DNA: TGTGCCAGCAGCTTAATACAAGAGCTCCAGTACTTC. Its protein is CASSLIQELQYF.

The chain's CDR3 is CASSEGTLNTIYF. The CDR3 DNA reads as TGCGCCAGCAGTGAGGGGACGTTAAACACCATATATTTT. This chain links TRBV10-1 with TRBJ1-3; D might be TRBD1 (5 bases). Germline assignment: CDR1 WNHNN and CDR2 SYGVQD (reference sequence). The CDR3 consists of 13 residues. V lost 2 bases, J lost 6 bases, and 8 bases lay in between.

This clone was seen more than once but under ten times. V is TRBV6-5 and J is TRBJ2-1, with 12 bases matching TRBD2. V trimming: 3 bases; J trimming: 4 bases; junction bases outside the gene matches: 4. CDR1 and CDR2 from the germline V gene are MNHEY and SVGAGI. The CDR3 contains 16 residues. The CDR3 loop is CASSYYGTSGYNEQFF. The CDR3 region has the DNA TGTGCCAGCAGTTATTACGGGACTAGCGGGTACAATGAGCAGTTCTTC.

The chain is built from TRBV5-8 and TRBJ1-1; D remains ambiguous. The CDR3 sequence is 13 residues long. Trimming stripped 2 bases from V and 4 bases from J, with 9 bases between. In germline, CDR1 is SGHTS, CDR2 YDEGEE. CDR3 sequence (DNA): TGTGCCAGCAGCTTCCGCGGTAGCACTGAAGCTTTCTTT. Amino acid sequence: CASSFRGSTEAFF. The full variable domain, its missing parts supplied by reference TRBV5-8 and TRBJ1-1, is EAGVTQSPTHLIKTRGQQATLRCSPISGHTSVYWYQQALGLGLQFLLWYDEGEERNRGNFPPRFSGRQFPNYSSELNVNALELEDSALYLCASSFRGSTEAFFGQGTRLTVV.

The DNA for the CDR3 is TGCGCCAGCAGCCAAGTGGACTTGGGGTTTTACAATGAGCAGTTCTTC. Protein: CASSQVDLGFYNEQFF. The V gene is TRBV4-1, the J gene TRBJ2-1; D perhaps matches TRBD2 (5 bases). Germline V gene data show CDR1 as MGHRA and CDR2 as YSYEKL. The CDR3 runs to 16 residues. V was cut by 1 base and J by 4 bases, with 14 bases left in between.

This rearrangement joins TRBV4-1 to TRBJ2-5, with 7 bases fitting TRBD2. Germline CDR1 MGHRA, CDR2 YSYEKL. CDR3 size: 16 residues. J gave up 4 bases and V 5 bases, and 13 bases lay outside the gene matches. This CDR3 is CASSNRGLTGGETQYF. The DNA of the CDR3 is TGCGCCAGCAGCAATCGGGGACTGACGGGAGGAGAGACCCAGTACTTC.

This clone has only a few counts. The chain couples TRBV6-5 to TRBJ1-5; D is unclear. Germline CDR1 MNHEY, CDR2 SVGAGI. Trimming cost V 2 bases and J 3 bases, with 5 bases left between them. This CDR3 comprises 13 residues. The CDR3: CASSYDLNQPQHF. CDR3 bases: TGTGCCAGCAGTTACGACCTCAATCAGCCCCAGCATTTT.

The rearrangement links TRBV11-2 to TRBJ2-2, with D uncertain. CDR1 SGHAT and CDR2 FQNNGV come from the germline V gene. The V and J ends lost 1 base and 0 bases respectively, with 9 bases between them. The CDR3 spans 16 residues. The CDR3 reads CASSLGAVTNTGELFF. CDR3 bases: TGTGCCAGCAGCTTAGGGGCAGTAACGAACACCGGGGAGCTGTTTTTT.

V and J are TRBV5-1 and TRBJ2-2; D remains unclear. CDR3 size: 15 residues. Germline lookup yields CDR1 SGHRS and CDR2 YFSETQ. V was pared by 5 bases and J by 1 base, with 12 bases between. Here the CDR3 reads CASRASDKNTGELFF. The CDR3, as DNA: TGCGCCAGCAGAGCTTCCGACAAGAACACCGGGGAGCTGTTTTTT.

The chain joins TRBV2 to TRBJ1-6, with D possibly matching TRBD1 (5 bases). Trimming took 3 bases from V and 12 from J, leaving 15 bases between them. The germline V gene encodes CDR1 SNHLY and CDR2 FYNNEI. The CDR3 is 14 residues long. The CDR3 sequence: CASSETALYEPLHF. The CDR3 bases are TGTGCCAGCAGTGAGACAGCTCTTTATGAACCCCTCCACTTT.